Here is one T cell receptor beta chain with its context. Its matching antigen is unknown. The record originates from a study of early T cells in non-severe SARS-CoV-2 infection. The wider study: From unsorted whole blood, bulk RNA was sequenced, and the chains remained unpaired. General observations from the study: Private and CD4 specificities were missed by VDJdb matching, which favored anti-spike CD8 responses.

V shed 5 bases, J shed 2 bases, and the junction held 9 bases outside the gene matches. The germline gives CDR1 SEHNR, CDR2 FQNEAQ (reference sequence). The CDR3 sequence is 17 residues long. Individual cDNA molecules were tagged with unique molecular identifiers. TCRdb reanalysed the 5' RACE reads using MiXCR and keeps one entry per CDR3 protein. The sample carries roughly 25,000 distinct CDR3 sequences, 4.3% recorded once. Sequenced: whole blood. This receptor was identified in an adult who was a healthcare worker with PCR-confirmed SARS-CoV-2 infection or an uninfected control (not recorded which). The chain is built from TRBV7-9 and TRBJ2-4, with 10 bases fitting TRBD2. CDR3 sequence reads: CASSRLAGDVSKNIQYF. CDR3 DNA sequence: TGTGCCAGCAGCCGGCTAGCGGGAGACGTTTCCAAAAACATTCAGTACTTC.